This TCR beta chain is drawn from a study of T cell responses to AZD1222 COVID-19 vaccine. Points from the study as a whole: Across the whole spike, CD4 TCRs peaked at regions 160-218 and 743-854. The donor cohort was predominantly white British with a female majority, and clonal diversity may have been underestimated. Receipt of two AZD1222 doses was followed by a rise in Spike-specific TCR breadth and depth.

V lost 5 bases and J lost 8, with 12 bases in between. This CDR3 region has 13 residues. Germline values: CDR1 SGHNT, CDR2 YENEEA. Profiled with immunoSEQ multiplex PCR; TCRdb holds only in-frame clones, not every one. The sample carries about 150,000 clones, roughly 80% recorded once. Concerning this clone itself: As yet, its antigen is unknown.

V and J are TRBV11-3 and TRBJ1-4; D is ambiguous. The TCR was taken from an adult in good health. Source: peripheral blood, taken on day 0 of MenACWY control vaccination. CDR3 DNA sequence: TGTGCCAGCAGCCCACCCTCGGGGGAAAAACTGTTTTTT. This sequence encodes CASSPPSGEKLFF.